A single sample is the source of the 3 T cell receptor beta chains below, sequenced in a study of cytotoxic CD8 clonotypes in ibrutinib-treated CLL. Produced via immunoSEQ multiplex PCR; TCRdb's table is partial and in-frame only. Of about 160,000 clones detected, more than 65% appear once; the ten largest clones hold roughly 2%. The sequencing here drew on PBMCs, taken after 12 months of ibrutinib treatment. All receptors derive from a human donor with chronic lymphocytic leukemia.

The V and J genes are TRBV5-6 and TRBJ1-1; the D gene is possibly TRBD1 (5 bases). The ends were cut back, 1 base at V and 6 bases at J, with 25 bases in the middle. Looked up from germline, CDR1 is SGHDT and CDR2 is YYEEEE. The CDR3 totals 18 residues. The CDR3 bases are TGTGCCAGCAGCTTGACGATTGGGGACCTGGAAAGTAGATCTGAAGCTTTCTTT. Translated, it gives CASSLTIGDLESRSEAFF.

The rearrangement joins TRBV6-6 to TRBJ1-5, with 10 bases aligning to TRBD1. Germline-derived CDR1 and CDR2 are MNHNY and SVGAGI (reference sequence). The CDR3 totals 16 residues. Trimming took 5 bases from V and 9 from J; bases not matched to a gene: 13. CDR3: CASSIEFRDRGAPQHF. As DNA, the CDR3 is TGTGCCAGCAGTATAGAATTCCGGGACAGGGGAGCGCCCCAGCATTTT.

A single count supports this clone. This rearrangement joins TRBV19 to TRBJ1-6; the D is unclear. From germline, CDR1 is LNHDA and CDR2 SQIVND (reference sequence). The CDR3 runs to 14 residues. The germline V and J ends were trimmed by 5 bases and 7 bases, with 12 bases remaining between them. In DNA, the CDR3 is TGTGCCAGTAGTGGAAACGACGTCAATTCACCCCTCCACTTT. Protein product: CASSGNDVNSPLHF.